Each of the 28 T cell receptor beta chains below was sequenced from the same sample in a study of control samples from healthy donors and cancer patients. Assay: immunoSEQ multiplex PCR; the TCRdb copy retains only in-frame clones and omits some. This sample has 100,000 or so clones, with roughly 82% found just once. The sample was blood. The receptors come from an older woman in good health.

The rearrangement joins TRBV5-5 to TRBJ2-3, with 13 bases aligning to TRBD2. From germline, CDR1 is SGHKS and CDR2 YYEKEE (reference sequence). The trim removed 0 bases at V and 6 bases at J, leaving 10 bases unmatched. CDR3 length: 18 amino acids. Written as DNA, the CDR3 is TGTGCCAGCAGCTTGGCTGCTGGACTAGCGGGGGCCGGGGATACGCAGTATTTT. As protein: CASSLAAGLAGAGDTQYF.

This clone was counted only a few times. CDR3 nucleotide sequence: TGCGCCAGCAGCTCGCATATCTCTGGAAACACCATATATTTT. This codes for CASSSHISGNTIYF. The chain combines TRBV5-1 with TRBJ1-3; D uncertain. Trimming removed 3 bases from V and 0 bases from J, with 7 bases in between. Germline V gene sequence: CDR1 SGHRS, CDR2 YFSETQ. This CDR3 comprises 14 residues.

The J gene is TRBJ1-5, the V gene TRBV20-1, with 7 positions matching TRBD1. CDR1 is DFQATT, CDR2 SNEGSKA, per germline (reference sequence). The CDR3 is 11 residues long. V dropped 6 bases and J dropped 15; count of bases not matched to a gene: 11. The CDR3 sequence is CSAQTGTARHF. CDR3 nucleotide sequence: TGCAGTGCCCAGACCGGGACAGCTCGGCATTTT.

This clone was detected only once. A much larger clone lies one base from this, so it may be a read error. Other DNA sequences within the sample encode an identical CDR3. The chain carries TRBV10-1 and TRBJ2-1; D ambiguous. The CDR3 covers 14 residues. V lost 0 bases to trimming and J lost 2 bases, with 5 bases between them. The germline V gene encodes CDR1 WNHNN and CDR2 SYGVQD (reference sequence). The CDR3 DNA reads TGCGCCAGCAGTGAGTCGGGCACCTACAATGAGCAGTTCTTC. This encodes CASSESGTYNEQFF.

The CDR3, as DNA: TGTGCCAGCAGCCCCTCCCCGGGCTACGAGCAGTACTTC. Amino acids: CASSPSPGYEQYF. The chain has TRBV9 and TRBJ2-7; D is ambiguous. CDR1 and CDR2 from the germline V gene are SGDLS and YYNGEE. V dropped 4 bases and J dropped 3 bases, with 11 bases sitting between them. The CDR3 totals 13 residues.

This chain uses TRBV4-1 with TRBJ1-6; D not certain. The CDR3 has 14 amino acids. V was pared by 0 bases and J by 9 bases, with 9 bases between. Germline CDR1 is MGHRA and CDR2 is YSYEKL. CDR3 sequence: CASSQDLLVSPLHF. DNA for the CDR3: TGCGCCAGCAGCCAAGATTTGCTGGTTTCACCCCTCCACTTT.

This chain links TRBV6-5 with TRBJ1-2; a weak D match, TRBD1 (5 bases). CDR1 and CDR2 (germline): MNHEY, SVGAGI. V lost 4 bases and J lost 8, with 8 bases in between. This CDR3 comprises 11 residues. CDR3 loop: CASSSGGGYTF. Written as DNA, the CDR3 is TGTGCCAGCAGTTCCGGGGGGGGCTACACCTTC.

The chain carries TRBV12-5 and TRBJ2-1; D might be TRBD2 (6 bases). The CDR3 runs to 14 residues. Germline V lookup: CDR1 LGHNT, CDR2 FRNRAP. V shed 1 base and J shed 8 bases, with 12 bases lying between them. CDR3 DNA sequence: TGTGCTAGTGGTTTGGGTGGTAGCGGCTATGAGCAGTTCTTC. It specifies CASGLGGSGYEQFF.

The J gene is TRBJ2-1, the V gene TRBV24-1; the D is unclear. Per the germline V gene, CDR1 is KGHDR and CDR2 is SFDVKD. Trimming cost V 5 bases and J 0 bases, with 10 bases left between them. The CDR3 covers 15 residues. Here the CDR3 DNA reads TGTGCCACCAGTGCGGGTGACCTCTCCTACAATGAGCAGTTCTTC. It is translated as CATSAGDLSYNEQFF.

The chain is built from TRBV28 and TRBJ2-4, with D possibly being TRBD1 or TRBD2 (6 bases each). CDR3 size: 18 residues. The ends were cut back, 1 base at V and 1 base at J, with 17 bases in the middle. Per germline, CDR1 MDHEN and CDR2 SYDVKM. The CDR3 here is CASSLYGRGAGAKNIQYF. CDR3 coding DNA: TGTGCCAGCAGTTTATACGGTAGGGGGGCGGGGGCCAAAAACATTCAGTACTTC. The whole variable domain, remainder taken from reference TRBV28 and TRBJ2-4, is DVKVTQSSRYLVKRTGEKVFLECVQDMDHENMFWYRQDPGLGLRLIYFSYDVKMKEKGDIPEGYSVSREKKERFSLILESASTNQTSMYLCASSLYGRGAGAKNIQYFGAGTRLSVL.

The chain joins TRBV28 to TRBJ1-1; D unresolved. CDR1 is MDHEN, CDR2 SYDVKM, per germline. There are 16 residues in the CDR3. V gave up 3 bases and J gave up 0 bases, with 14 bases separating them. The CDR3 DNA reads TGTGCCAGCAGTTTCGGCAGGAGGTCGTTGAACACTGAAGCTTTCTTT. This translates into CASSFGRRSLNTEAFF.

In its sample, this clone was seen once. This chain uses TRBV11-3 with TRBJ2-1, with TRBD2 as a possible D gene (6 bases). V lost 5 bases, J lost 0 bases, and 20 bases lay in between. Germline assignment: CDR1 SGHNT and CDR2 YENEEA. The length of the CDR3 is 18 residues. In nucleotides, the CDR3 is TGTGCCAGCAGCCCCGGGAGTGGGGCCGCAAACTCCTACAATGAGCAGTTCTTC. Amino acid sequence: CASSPGSGAANSYNEQFF.

This clone has ten or more counts. The chain couples TRBV29-1 to TRBJ1-4, with 9 bases aligning to TRBD1. J lost 8 bases, V lost 6 bases, and 7 bases had no gene match. Germline-derived CDR1 and CDR2 are SQVTM and ANQGSEA. The CDR3 has 13 amino acids. CDR3 nucleotides: TGCAGCGTCACACAGGGGGCCTGGGAAAAACTGTTTTTT. Its translation is CSVTQGAWEKLFF.

V is TRBV2 and J is TRBJ2-1; the match to TRBD2 covers 7 bases. Germline trimming cut 6 bases from V and 9 bases from J; bases unmatched to any gene: 8. Germline V gives CDR1 SNHLY, CDR2 FYNNEI. CDR3 size: 13 residues. CDR3 bases: TGTGCCAGCAGGACGGGAGGCTTGGGTGAGCAGTTCTTC. Protein: CASRTGGLGEQFF.

This chain connects TRBV6-5 to TRBJ2-5, with 7 positions matching TRBD2. The germline gives CDR1 MNHEY, CDR2 SVGAGI. CDR3 size: 13 residues. V lost 6 bases and J lost 2; bases outside the gene matches: 3. CDR3 sequence reads: CASSPGLQETQYF. The CDR3 bases are TGTGCCAGCAGCCCGGGACTACAAGAGACCCAGTACTTC.

J is TRBJ2-7 and V is TRBV6-2 or TRBV6-3; 10 bases fit TRBD1. The germline V gene encodes CDR1 MNHEY and CDR2 SVGEGT. The CDR3 has 15 amino acids. V lost 5 bases to trimming and J lost 0 bases; unmatched junction nucleotides: 4. This CDR3 is CASSGRQGASYEQYF. DNA for the CDR3: TGTGCCAGCAGTGGGCGACAGGGGGCCTCCTACGAGCAGTACTTC.

The chain carries TRBV4-1 and TRBJ1-4; 9 bases are a match to TRBD1. After removal of 2 bases from V and 6 bases from J, the junction contained 10 bases not matched to a gene. This CDR3 region has 17 residues. In germline, CDR1 is MGHRA, CDR2 YSYEKL. The CDR3 loop is CASSQLNRGQGHEKLFF. The CDR3 DNA sequence: TGCGCCAGCAGCCAACTGAATAGGGGACAGGGTCATGAAAAACTGTTTTTT.

The chain joins TRBV5-1 to TRBJ1-2, with 8 bases fitting TRBD1. The germline V gene has CDR1 SGHRS and CDR2 YFSETQ. The CDR3 consists of 14 residues. V dropped 4 bases and J dropped 8; count of bases not matched to a gene: 10. The CDR3, as DNA: TGCGCCAGCAGCCCTGGGACAGGCCACCAGGGCTACACCTTC. Its protein product is CASSPGTGHQGYTF.

The J gene is TRBJ1-3, the V gene TRBV5-6; 7 bases are shared with TRBD1. Losses at the gene ends were 4 bases for V and 2 bases for J; bases not matched to a gene: 6. The CDR3 spans 15 residues. Germline V gives CDR1 SGHDT, CDR2 YYEEEE. The chain's CDR3 is CASSADRVPGNTIYF. For the CDR3, the DNA is TGTGCCAGCAGCGCTGACAGGGTACCTGGAAACACCATATATTTT.

This rearrangement joins TRBV5-8 to TRBJ2-1, with 8 bases that match TRBD2. The V gene's germline CDR1 is SGHTS and CDR2 YDEGEE. The CDR3 has 16 residues. With V trimmed by 7 bases and J by 0 bases, 9 bases remained unmatched. CDR3 DNA: TGTGCCAGCCGACTTGGGAGCGGGAGCTCCTACAATGAGCAGTTCTTC. Residues: CASRLGSGSSYNEQFF. Supplemented by reference TRBV5-8 and TRBJ2-1, the full variable domain reads EAGVTQSPTHLIKTRGQQATLRCSPISGHTSVYWYQQALGLGLQFLLWYDEGEERNRGNFPPRFSGRQFPNYSSELNVNALELEDSALYLCASRLGSGSSYNEQFFGPGTRLTVL.

The gene calls are TRBV7-6 and TRBJ2-3; 8 positions match TRBD2. The CDR3 covers 17 residues. J was trimmed by 0 bases and V by 0 bases; bases with no gene match: 5. Germline V gene sequence: CDR1 SGHVS, CDR2 FNYEAQ. The chain's CDR3 is CASSLAGGGPSTDTQYF. The CDR3 DNA reads TGTGCCAGCAGCTTAGCGGGCGGGGGGCCCAGCACAGATACGCAGTATTTT. The full variable domain, rest sourced from reference TRBV7-6 and TRBJ2-3, is GAGVSQSPRYKVTKRGQDVALRCDPISGHVSLYWYRQALGQGPEFLTYFNYEAQQDKSGLPNDRFSAERPEGSISTLTIQRTEQRDSAMYRCASSLAGGGPSTDTQYFGPGTRLTVL.

This clone has just one count. The chain links TRBV6-6 to TRBJ1-5; D unclear. CDR1 and CDR2 (germline): MNHNY, SVGAGI (reference sequence). V was shortened by 8 bases and J by 6 bases, with 11 bases between the two germline ends. This CDR3 has 12 residues. Here the CDR3 DNA reads TGTGCCAGCTCTGATTTGGGTCAGCCCCAGCATTTT. Translated: CASSDLGQPQHF.

This rearrangement joins TRBV7-9 to TRBJ1-2, with a weak D call TRBD1 (6 bases). The V gene lost 5 bases and the J gene lost 4 bases, with 14 bases spanning the gap. CDR1 is SEHNR and CDR2 is FQNEAQ in the germline V gene (reference sequence). This CDR3 is built from 14 residues. CDR3 protein: CASSRTDQFYGYTF. The CDR3 DNA sequence: TGTGCCAGCAGCCGGACAGACCAATTCTATGGCTACACCTTC.

The rearrangement links TRBV6-4 to TRBJ2-3; the D gene is possibly TRBD2 (7 bases). The V end was cut by 1 base, the J end by 0 bases, with 11 bases between. CDR3 length: 16 amino acids. Germline CDR1 and CDR2: MRHNA and SNTAGT. The CDR3 nucleotides read TGTGCCAGCAGTGACTGGGCGGGGGCGAGCACAGATACGCAGTATTTT. This codes for CASSDWAGASTDTQYF.

This chain uses TRBV5-1 with TRBJ2-3; 8 bases line up with TRBD2. In germline, CDR1 is SGHRS, CDR2 YFSETQ. V was pared by 4 bases and J by 2 bases, with 6 bases of the junction left unmatched. The CDR3 length is 15 residues. For the CDR3, the DNA is TGCGCCAGCAGCCGGACTAGCCCTCTCACAGATACGCAGTATTTT. Protein product: CASSRTSPLTDTQYF. The full variable domain, completed using reference TRBV5-1 and TRBJ2-3, is KAGVTQTPRYLIKTRGQQVTLSCSPISGHRSVSWYQQTPGQGLQFLFEYFSETQRNKGNFPGRFSGRQFSNSRSEMNVSTLELGDSALYLCASSRTSPLTDTQYFGPGTRLTVL.

The rearrangement joins TRBV19 to TRBJ2-1, with 7 bases identical to TRBD2. This CDR3 region has 12 residues. V was pared by 5 bases and J by 12 bases, with 7 bases of the junction left unmatched. CDR1 is LNHDA and CDR2 is SQIVND in the germline V gene (reference sequence). The CDR3 DNA is TGTGCCAGTAGTCCCGAATGGGGGGGGCAGTTCTTC. Protein product: CASSPEWGGQFF.

V gene TRBV5-6 combines with J gene TRBJ1-2; D is unclear. V was shortened by 4 bases and J by 7 bases, with 20 bases between the two germline ends. The CDR3 has 15 amino acids. The V gene's germline CDR1 is SGHDT and CDR2 YYEEEE. The CDR3 coding sequence is TGTGCCAGCAGCCTTGAGGGTGCCCCACCTGGTGGCTACACCTTC. It codes for CASSLEGAPPGGYTF.

About this clone: One junction end disagrees with the germline gene, perhaps due to a read error. The CDR3 bases are TGCAGCGTGGAAGGGTGGTTGGGAATAACCCATGGCTACACCTTC. Its protein product is CSVEGWLGITHGYTF. The gene calls are TRBV29-1 and TRBJ1-2; D unclear. The CDR3 spans 15 residues. CDR1 and CDR2 (germline): SQVTM, ANQGSEA.